This is a list of T cell receptor beta chains from one sample in a study of Ad26.COV2.S vaccination and SARS-CoV-2 variants. Repertoires were generated with immunoSEQ multiplex PCR, while TCRdb's copy carries only in-frame clones and drops some. The profile shows some 640,000 clones, about 90% of them singletons. Sequenced here: peripheral blood, sampled in a trial of Ad26.COV2.S vaccine versus placebo. The receptors originated from a person between 18 and 59 years old who received the Ad26.COV2.S COVID-19 vaccine or a placebo. CDR3s leave out the opening cysteine and the closing phenylalanine or tryptophan.

v_gene: TRBV30
j_gene: TRBJ2-3
len: 17
CDR3aa: AWSVPLGPRLAGTDTQY

v_gene: TRBV7-6
j_gene: TRBJ2-2
len: 13
CDR3aa: ASSSRDGNTGELF

v_gene: TRBV24-1
j_gene: TRBJ2-3
len: 15
CDR3aa: ATSDPGTSGVGDTQY

v_gene: TRBV2
j_gene: TRBJ2-2
len: 13
CDR3aa: ASSGVGKSTGELF

v_gene: TRBV5-1
j_gene: TRBJ1-6
len: 12
CDR3aa: ASSNSSYNSPLH

v_gene: TRBV6-1
j_gene: TRBJ2-7
len: 14
CDR3aa: ASSDVFRGLSYEQY

v_gene: TRBV6-6
j_gene: TRBJ2-5
len: 14
CDR3aa: ASSYFGREGKETQY

v_gene: TRBV14
j_gene: TRBJ1-2
len: 11
CDR3aa: ASGTGINYGYT

v_gene: TRBV2
j_gene: TRBJ2-1
len: 13
CDR3aa: ASTKGQVQMNEQF

v_gene: TRBV27
j_gene: TRBJ2-1
len: 13
CDR3aa: ASSLMGGRGNEQF

v_gene: TRBV9
j_gene: TRBJ2-1
len: 10
CDR3aa: ASSQGEHEQF

v_gene: TRBV27
j_gene: TRBJ1-6
len: 15
CDR3aa: ASSLFPTQGARSPLH

v_gene: TRBV6-5
j_gene: TRBJ1-6
len: 14
CDR3aa: ASSYGAAGNNSPLH

v_gene: TRBV9
j_gene: TRBJ2-1
len: 13
CDR3aa: ASSVGQGANNEQF

v_gene: TRBV5-5
j_gene: TRBJ2-7
len: 12
CDR3aa: ASSFPGNPYEQY

v_gene: TRBV18
j_gene: TRBJ2-7
len: 13
CDR3aa: ASSPGGGSPYEQY

v_gene: TRBV30
j_gene: TRBJ1-4
len: 13
CDR3aa: AWSSPGEANEKLF

v_gene: TRBV5-6
j_gene: TRBJ2-3
len: 15
CDR3aa: ASSLDQGTVGTDTQY

v_gene: TRBV5-1
j_gene: TRBJ1-2
len: 12
CDR3aa: ASSLGGAAGGYT

v_gene: TRBV10-2
j_gene: TRBJ2-5
len: 11
CDR3aa: ATTFGGGETQY

v_gene: TRBV7-7
j_gene: TRBJ2-1
len: 17
CDR3aa: ASSLFASGGPGVSYEQF

v_gene: TRBV15
j_gene: TRBJ1-1
len: 13
CDR3aa: ATSRPGQLNTEAF

v_gene: TRBV12-2
j_gene: TRBJ2-5
len: 17
CDR3aa: ASRFTPGRELVRQETQY

v_gene: TRBV28
j_gene: TRBJ2-3
len: 9
CDR3aa: ASSLGNTQY

v_gene: TRBV27
j_gene: TRBJ2-2
len: 13
CDR3aa: ASSSTGGAGGELF

v_gene: TRBV12-3/TRBV12-4
j_gene: TRBJ1-2
len: 11
CDR3aa: ASTAGSVYGYT

v_gene: TRBV2
j_gene: TRBJ2-1
len: 14
CDR3aa: ASRGGTGGLDNEQF

v_gene: TRBV18
j_gene: TRBJ1-4
len: 13
CDR3aa: ASSSLPGSLEKLF

v_gene: TRBV18
j_gene: TRBJ2-5
len: 12
CDR3aa: ASSPPTRRETQY

v_gene: TRBV14
j_gene: TRBJ2-4
len: 14
CDR3aa: ASSQGTALAKNIQY

v_gene: TRBV11-2
j_gene: TRBJ2-7
len: 12
CDR3aa: ASSGTSGPHEQY

v_gene: TRBV30
j_gene: TRBJ1-4
len: 11
CDR3aa: ASGLTTNEKLF

v_gene: TRBV3-1/TRBV3-2
j_gene: TRBJ1-1
len: 11
CDR3aa: ASSPTVNTEAF

v_gene: TRBV4-3
j_gene: TRBJ1-6
len: 13
CDR3aa: ASSRLTGVDSPLH

v_gene: TRBV18
j_gene: TRBJ1-1
len: 14
CDR3aa: ASSIATGDRGTEAF

v_gene: TRBV9
j_gene: TRBJ2-3
len: 11
CDR3aa: ASSVGGGDTQY

v_gene: TRBV7-9
j_gene: TRBJ2-7
len: 13
CDR3aa: ASSLTSSGRVEQY

v_gene: TRBV5-1
j_gene: TRBJ2-3
len: 14
CDR3aa: ASSLRQGGSTDTQY

v_gene: TRBV30
j_gene: TRBJ2-2
len: 13
CDR3aa: APVRGTGVTGELF

v_gene: TRBV6-5
j_gene: TRBJ2-7
len: 13
CDR3aa: ASSHRDYGSTEQY

v_gene: TRBV5-1
j_gene: TRBJ2-5
len: 10
CDR3aa: ASSSLGETQY